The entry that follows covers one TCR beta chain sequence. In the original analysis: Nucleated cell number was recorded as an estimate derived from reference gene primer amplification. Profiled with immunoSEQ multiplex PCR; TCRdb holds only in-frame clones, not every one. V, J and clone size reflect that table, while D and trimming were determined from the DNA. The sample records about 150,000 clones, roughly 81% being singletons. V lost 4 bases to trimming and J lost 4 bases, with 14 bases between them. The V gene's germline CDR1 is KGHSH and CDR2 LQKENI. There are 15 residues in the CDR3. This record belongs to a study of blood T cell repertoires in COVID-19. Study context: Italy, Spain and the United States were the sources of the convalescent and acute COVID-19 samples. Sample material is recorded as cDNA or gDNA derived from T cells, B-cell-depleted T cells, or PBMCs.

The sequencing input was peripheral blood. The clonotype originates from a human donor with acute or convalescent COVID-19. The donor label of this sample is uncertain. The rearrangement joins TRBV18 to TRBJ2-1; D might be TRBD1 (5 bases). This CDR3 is CASSLGHELYNEQFF. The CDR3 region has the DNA TGTGCCAGCTCACTTGGACACGAACTGTACAATGAGCAGTTCTTC.